This note documents a single T cell receptor (beta chain) sequence. This clonotype has just a few counts. The clone's antigen remains unknown. Per-base quality was not reported, and no clone a single base away is much larger than it. The data are from a study of vaccination and CD4 T cells after COVID-19 (dated by TCRdb to between 2021 and 2024). As for the study more broadly: Convalescent patients had a positive SARS-CoV-2 result on nasal swab PCR, and of these patients, nine had mild disease and one had severe disease. The convalescent cohort comprised six males and four females, including two Hispanic individuals, seven Caucasians, two Asians and one multiracial person. Two doses of either the Pfizer-BioNTech BNT162b2 vaccine (n=8) or the Moderna mRNA-1273 vaccine (n=2) were administered to participants. Post-COVID blood samples were collected from convalescent patients a median of approximately 100 days after diagnosis, with a range of roughly 35 to 170 days. Post-vaccine blood samples were obtained a median of around 74 days after the second vaccine dose, with a range of about 13 to 250 days. For stimulating the cultures, overlapping spike peptide pools were used, derived from SARS-CoV-2 as well as from the common cold coronaviruses HCoV-NL63, HCoV-OC43 and HCoV-229E. Control cultures received a CEFX viral epitope pool as the positive control, an HIV-1 Nef peptide pool as the negative control, or no peptide. The spike-specific CD4+ TCR repertoire was compared before and after mRNA vaccination in around ten COVID-19 convalescent patients and several infection-naive healthy vaccine recipients. Overall study outcomes, separate from this receptor: An increase in the median number of SARS-CoV-2-reactive clonotypes from some 20 after infection to roughly 38 after vaccination was observed, but the change was not found to be significant. Relatively few convalescent patients were included in the study, and early timepoints after natural infection were not analyzed. In convalescent patients, a median around 89% of post-vaccine SARS-CoV-2-reactive clones were detected only after vaccination, suggesting vaccine-specific priming. In convalescent patients, nearly all vaccine-specific clones (304 of 307) were found to be mono-reactive for SARS-CoV-2 spike rather than cross-reactive with common cold coronaviruses.

For this chain, trimming is 5 bases at the V end and 7 bases at the J end, and the number of junction bases without a gene match is 7. Inclusive of the bounding cysteine and phenylalanine, the CDR3 is 14 residues long. Only CDR3 DNA remains: 42 bases, in frame from the first base. To prepare the library, PCR was applied. TCR sequencing of DNA from cultured CD4+ T cells used the Oncomine TCR Beta short-read assay at the Johns Hopkins FTIC core. The QIAamp micro DNA kit was used to extract genomic DNA from the cultured CD4+ T cells. Oncomine TCR Beta libraries from cultured CD4+ T cells were pooled using unique dual indexes and sequenced on an Illumina iSeq 100. The paper's processing steps were these. Non-productive sequences were removed, and CDR3s not starting with C, not ending with F or W, or shorter than 7 amino acids were discarded. Antigen-specific clonotypes were identified with the MANAFEST web application by comparing peptide-stimulated wells with reference and other culture wells. For a clone to be called positive, the clone needed an FDR below 0.05, an odds ratio above 5, and a productive frequency above 0.1% in at least two of three replicate wells. A clonotype counted as cross-reactive if it showed significant expansion both in the SARS-CoV-2 spike wells and in at least one common cold coronavirus spike condition. CDR3 homology was assessed with Levenshtein distances (stringdist) and unrooted phylogenetic trees (ape) in R version 3.6.1. In-frame beta chains were kept once TCRdb had trimmed the public reads at Q25 with fastp and called clones with MiXCR. Each entry is one CDR3 protein sequence, shown with its most common DNA and genes. The V and J calls were determined by TCRdb, not by the authors. The sample data list about 9,600 distinct CDR3 sequences, and roughly 24% of these were observed just once. The ten largest account for 10% to 15% of the sample.

This sample's treatment or condition label indicates: roughly ten-day PBMC culture with coronavirus spike peptide pools or control peptides (ViraFEST assay). The ViraFEST assay, used in the study, expanded antigen-specific T cells with peptide pools and then identified the expanded clonotypes through TCR sequencing. The convalescent patients' positive SARS-CoV-2 PCR tests fell between March and December 2020, which was before the Alpha, Beta and Delta variants emerged in the United States. Each well held 2.2 million or so PBMCs cultured in IMDM containing roughly 5% human AB serum and roughly 10 IU/ml IL-2, with about 10 ug/ml peptide pools added. Half of the culture medium was replaced with fresh IL-2-containing medium on days 3 and 7. After 10 to 11 days of culture, CD4+ T cells were isolated by negative selection with the EasySep CD4+ T cell isolation kit. Ficoll-Paque Plus gradient centrifugation was used to isolate PBMCs from whole blood, and the isolated PBMCs were then either used fresh or cryopreserved at -140C. Triplicate wells were generally used for each culture condition.

Recombination connected TRBV12-3 or TRBV12-4 to TRBJ2-7, and 11 bases in between align with TRBD1. This specimen consisted of CD4+ T cells from blood, cultured in vitro, obtained after SARS-CoV-2 vaccination. This TCR was sampled from a human donor who had recovered from COVID-19. The nucleotide sequence reads TGTGCCAGCAGTATAACAGGGACAGGGGGAGAGCAGTACTTC. Its coded protein is CASSITGTGGEQYF.